This T cell receptor beta chain was documented in a study of Ad26.COV2.S vaccination and SARS-CoV-2 variants. Study background: The COV1001 Ad26.COV2.S trial arm included the donor.

The table came from immunoSEQ multiplex PCR; TCRdb's copy has only in-frame clones and leaves some out. The sample holds 410,000 or so clones, 92% seen once. Germline V CDR1 and CDR2: SEHNR, FQNEAQ (reference sequence). This CDR3 spans 15 amino acids. With 6 bases removed from V and 5 bases from J, the gap between germline ends came to 17 bases. Treatment: around 19 received Ad26.COV2.S at low or high dose, single or two shots; about 5 received placebo; per-sample allocation not given. Sampling took place 63 days after the first vaccine or placebo injection. This specimen consisted of peripheral blood, obtained in a trial of Ad26.COV2.S vaccine versus placebo. The gene calls are TRBV7-9 and TRBJ2-1; D may be TRBD1 or TRBD2 (5 bases each). This TCR came from a person aged 18-65 years who received the Ad26.COV2.S COVID-19 vaccine or a placebo. In nucleotides, the CDR3 is TGTGCCAGCAGGCGTGACGGGGCTGGGGACAATGAGCAGTTCTTC. This sequence encodes CASRRDGAGDNEQFF.